This T cell receptor (beta chain) was retrieved from a study of CD8 T cells in ankylosing spondylitis. TCRdb fed the 5' RACE reads into MiXCR, producing one record per CDR3 protein. The top ten hold roughly 0.6% of the sample, which has 250,000 or so distinct CDR3 sequences, roughly 25% seen once. In this sample, this clonotype turned up a few times. Its cognate antigen is unknown. Germline V lookup: CDR1 ENHRY, CDR2 SYGVKD. The germline V and J ends were trimmed by 2 bases and 6 bases, with 3 bases remaining between them. CDR3 length equals 11 residues. Points from the study as a whole: Some motif variants were previously reported in reactive arthritis synovial fluid and blood. A TCR beta motif of under 10 highly homologous variants appeared characteristic of ankylosing spondylitis blood. Within matched ankylosing spondylitis synovial fluid, disease-linked clones were reportedly significantly enriched.

The receptor's source is a male donor with ankylosing spondylitis or in good health (not recorded which). The J gene is TRBJ2-3, the V gene TRBV10-3; no definite D call. Sequenced sample: blood, either unsorted or a sorted T cell fraction (not recorded which). CDR3 DNA: TGTGCCATCAGTGAGGATGATACGCAGTATTTT. Translating gives CAISEDDTQYF.